This entry describes one T cell receptor beta chain. Its antigen is undetermined. This sample is part of a study of cytomegalovirus exposure and HLA in healthy donors. Among the roughly 120 subjects of the validation cohort, separate from the approximately 700-subject first cohort, were the donors. The CDR3 loop spans 13 amino acids. CDR1 and CDR2 from the germline V gene are SGHNT and YENEEA. V lost 6 bases and J lost 10, with 16 bases in between. Study-wide findings and caveats: The study listed 150 to 200 cytomegalovirus-associated TCR beta chains. Reports described diagnosis of cytomegalovirus status by the classifier as highly specific and sensitive.

Profiling relied on immunoSEQ multiplex PCR, and the TCRdb table lists in-frame clones only, not all of them. The sample shows approximately 150,000 clones, less than 90% of them seen only once. Sequences were obtained from PBMCs. The TCR was taken from a woman younger than 30 in good health and CMV-seropositive. This chain links TRBV11-3 with TRBJ2-1, with D tentatively TRBD2 (5 bases). The CDR3 DNA reads TGTGCCAGCAGTAAGGCGGACTTTAGAGAGCAGTTCTTC. Translating it yields CASSKADFREQFF.